These 10 T cell receptor beta chains were all obtained from the same sample, sequenced in a study of long-term antiretroviral therapy in people with HIV. This was the immunoSEQ v3.0 assay at survey level. Here immunoSEQ multiplex PCR was the method, and the copy in TCRdb shows in-frame clones only, minus some. The table shows about 16,000 clones, with approximately 72% occurring only once. Sequences were derived from unsorted PBMCs, sampled about 3.1 years after starting antiretroviral therapy. The receptor set was obtained from a woman aged 40 to 49 with HIV.

The chain carries TRBV6-1 and TRBJ1-2, with TRBD1 matching over 11 bases. Looked up from germline, CDR1 is MNHNS and CDR2 is SASEGT. The CDR3 contains 14 residues. J was trimmed by 5 bases and V by 6 bases; bases with no gene match: 5. The CDR3 region has the DNA TGTGCCAGCAGGGGGACAGGGGGAAAGTATGGCTACACCTTC. Translated, it gives CASRGTGGKYGYTF.

This clone has only a few counts. CDR3 coding DNA: TGTGCCAGCTCACCACCGGGGTTAAGGGAACGGAACACTGAAGCTTTCTTT. It translates to CASSPPGLRERNTEAFF. J is TRBJ1-1 and V is TRBV18; no firm D call. This CDR3 has 17 residues. Looked up from germline, CDR1 is KGHSH and CDR2 is LQKENI. V was pared by 0 bases and J by 1 base, with 15 bases between.

This clone was seen a few times. The chain combines TRBV25-1 with TRBJ2-1; 11 bases align to TRBD1. There are 16 residues in the CDR3. CDR1 MGHDK and CDR2 SYGVNS come from the germline V gene. V lost 5 bases and J lost 2; bases outside the gene matches: 5. The CDR3 sequence: CASSSRTGGTYNEQFF. For the CDR3, the DNA is TGTGCCAGCAGTTCCCGGACAGGGGGCACCTACAATGAGCAGTTCTTC.

The rearrangement joins TRBV11-2 to TRBJ1-2; D remains unclear. The CDR3 is made up of 12 amino acids. V shed 4 bases and J shed 8 bases, with 11 bases lying between them. In germline, CDR1 is SGHAT, CDR2 FQNNGV. The CDR3 nucleotides are TGTGCCAGCAGCTCAGTTCTAGGGGGCTACACCTTC. Amino acid sequence: CASSSVLGGYTF.

V is TRBV2 and J is TRBJ2-6, with 9 nucleotides matching TRBD1. Trimming cost V 6 bases and J 0 bases; bases outside gene matches: 6. The CDR3 sequence is 17 residues long. Germline V CDR1 and CDR2: SNHLY, FYNNEI. DNA for the CDR3: TGTGCCAGCAGGGCTGGACAGGGGAGCTCTGGGGCCAACGTCCTGACTTTC. Protein product: CASRAGQGSSGANVLTF.

The CDR3 bases are TGTGCCAGCAGCTTAGCTGGGGGCTTAAGTCACCCTTCACCCCTCCACTTT. It encodes CASSLAGGLSHPSPLHF. The gene calls are TRBV7-9 and TRBJ1-6; D might be TRBD1 (6 bases). The CDR3 extends over 17 amino acids. CDR1 and CDR2 from the germline V gene are SEHNR and FQNEAQ (reference sequence). The V end was cut by 0 bases, the J end by 9 bases, with 18 bases between. Filled out from reference TRBV7-9 and TRBJ1-6, the complete variable domain reads DTGVSQNPRHKITKRGQNVTFRCDPISEHNRLYWYRQTLGQGPEFLTYFQNEAQLEKSRLLSDRFSAERPKGSFSTLEIQRTEQGDSAMYLCASSLAGGLSHPSPLHFGNGTRLTVT.

This chain uses TRBV2 with TRBJ1-2; D unresolved. CDR3 length: 14 amino acids. Germline V gene lookup returns CDR1 SNHLY and CDR2 FYNNEI. V was shortened by 1 base and J by 4 bases, with 10 bases between the two germline ends. CDR3: CASSEETSLYGYTF. DNA for the CDR3: TGTGCCAGCAGTGAAGAGACCAGCCTCTATGGCTACACCTTC.

This clone was observed a single time. This chain uses TRBV5-1 with TRBJ1-2; no reliable D call. V lost 3 bases to trimming and J lost 6 bases, with 18 bases between them. This CDR3 is 15 amino acids long. The germline gives CDR1 SGHRS, CDR2 YFSETQ. CDR3 DNA sequence: TGCGCCAGCAGCTCCGAGGCCCCTCTCCCGAATGGCTACACCTTC. As protein: CASSSEAPLPNGYTF.

The gene calls are TRBV7-9 and TRBJ1-5; D uncertain. The ends were cut back, 5 bases at V and 4 bases at J, with 6 bases in the middle. From germline, CDR1 is SEHNR and CDR2 FQNEAQ (reference sequence). The CDR3 loop spans 12 amino acids. CDR3 in DNA: TGTGCCAGCAGCAGGGATAATCAGCCCCAGCATTTT. Translation gives CASSRDNQPQHF.

The gene calls are TRBV5-1 and TRBJ1-2; D possibly corresponds to TRBD1 (6 bases). Germline CDR1 reads SGHRS; CDR2 reads YFSETQ. Deletions cut 0 bases from V and 4 bases from J, with 10 bases between. The CDR3 totals 14 residues. The CDR3, as DNA: TGCGCCAGCAGCTTGGACAGGGATCTCTATGGCTACACCTTC. Its protein is CASSLDRDLYGYTF.